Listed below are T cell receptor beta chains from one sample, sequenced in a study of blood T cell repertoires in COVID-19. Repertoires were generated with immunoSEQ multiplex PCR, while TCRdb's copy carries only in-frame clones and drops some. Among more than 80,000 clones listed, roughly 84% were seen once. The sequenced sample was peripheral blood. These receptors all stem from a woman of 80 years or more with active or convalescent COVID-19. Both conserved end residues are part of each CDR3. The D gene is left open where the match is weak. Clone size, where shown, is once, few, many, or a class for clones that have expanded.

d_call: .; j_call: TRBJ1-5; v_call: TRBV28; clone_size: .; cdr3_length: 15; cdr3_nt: TGTGCCAGCCATTTTAGGGGTTACAGCAATCAGCCCCAGCATTTT; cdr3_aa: CASHFRGYSNQPQHF
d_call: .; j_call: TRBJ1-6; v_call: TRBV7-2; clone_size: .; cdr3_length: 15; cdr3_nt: TGTGCCAGCAGCTCCCTGGAAGGGGGTAATTCACCCCTCCACTTT; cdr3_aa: CASSSLEGGNSPLHF
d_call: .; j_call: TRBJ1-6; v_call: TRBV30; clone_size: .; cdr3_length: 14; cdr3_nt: TGTGCCTGGAGCCTGAGCTCCTATAATTCACCCCTCCACTTT; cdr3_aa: CAWSLSSYNSPLHF
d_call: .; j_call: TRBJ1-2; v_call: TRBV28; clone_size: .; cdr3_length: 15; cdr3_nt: TGTGCCAGCAGTTCAACTCCAAGACAGGCGTATGGCTACACCTTC; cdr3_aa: CASSSTPRQAYGYTF
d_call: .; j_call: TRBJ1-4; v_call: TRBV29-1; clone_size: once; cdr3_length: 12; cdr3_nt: TGCAGCGTTGTATCGGGTAATGAAAAACTGTTTTTT; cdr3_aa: CSVVSGNEKLFF
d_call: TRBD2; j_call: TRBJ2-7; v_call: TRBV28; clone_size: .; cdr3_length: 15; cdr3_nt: TGTGCCAGCAGTCGCCGGACTAGGCGCCCCTACGAGCAGTACTTC; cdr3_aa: CASSRRTRRPYEQYF
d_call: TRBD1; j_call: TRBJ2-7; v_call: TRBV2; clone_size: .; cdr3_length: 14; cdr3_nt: TGTGCCAGCAGCAGAGGGACAGGATGGTACGAGCAGTACTTC; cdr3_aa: CASSRGTGWYEQYF
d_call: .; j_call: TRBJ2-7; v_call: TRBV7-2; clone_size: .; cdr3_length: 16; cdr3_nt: TGTGCCAGCAGCTTAGAGGGACTCTTTTTCTCCTACGAGCAGTACTTC; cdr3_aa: CASSLEGLFFSYEQYF
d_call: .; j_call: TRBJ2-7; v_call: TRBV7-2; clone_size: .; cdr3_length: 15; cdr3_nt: TGTGCCAGCAGCTCCCCGGACAGTTTATCCTACGAGCAGTACTTC; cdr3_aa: CASSSPDSLSYEQYF
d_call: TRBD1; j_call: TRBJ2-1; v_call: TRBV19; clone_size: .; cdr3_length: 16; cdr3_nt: TGTGCCAGTAGTATAGGGACAGGACCCTCGGACTATGAGCAGTTCTTC; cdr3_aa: CASSIGTGPSDYEQFF
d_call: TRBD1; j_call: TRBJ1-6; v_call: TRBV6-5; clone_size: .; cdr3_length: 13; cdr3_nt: TGTGCCAGCAGTACAGGGGGCGAATCACCCCTCCACTTT; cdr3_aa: CASSTGGESPLHF
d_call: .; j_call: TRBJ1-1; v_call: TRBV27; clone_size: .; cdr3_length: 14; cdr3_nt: TGTGCCAGCAGTCTCGGGGTCCAGAACACTGAAGCTTTCTTT; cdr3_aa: CASSLGVQNTEAFF
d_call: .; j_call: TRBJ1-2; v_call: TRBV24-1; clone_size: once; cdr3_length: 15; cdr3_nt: TGTGCCACCAGTGATTCACATCAGGGCGACTATGGCTACACCTTC; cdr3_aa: CATSDSHQGDYGYTF
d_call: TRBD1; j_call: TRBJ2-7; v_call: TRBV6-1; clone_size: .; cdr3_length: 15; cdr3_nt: TGTGCCAGCAGTGATGGACAGGCCCGCTCCTACGAGCAGTACTTC; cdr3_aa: CASSDGQARSYEQYF
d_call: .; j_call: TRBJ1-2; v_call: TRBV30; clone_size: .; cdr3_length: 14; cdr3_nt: TGTGCCTGGAGCCCCAGGGGAGCTAACTATGGCTACACCTTC; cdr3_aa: CAWSPRGANYGYTF
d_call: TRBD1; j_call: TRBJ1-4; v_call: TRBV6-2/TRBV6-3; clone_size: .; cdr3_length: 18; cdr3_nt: TGTGCCAGCAGTACCCCCGGACAGGGGGCGCGGAGTAATGAAAAACTGTTTTTT; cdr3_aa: CASSTPGQGARSNEKLFF
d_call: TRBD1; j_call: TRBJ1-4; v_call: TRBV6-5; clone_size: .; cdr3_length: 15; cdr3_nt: TGTGCCAGCAGTTACCAGGGACAGGTCCATGAAAAACTGTTTTTT; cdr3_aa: CASSYQGQVHEKLFF
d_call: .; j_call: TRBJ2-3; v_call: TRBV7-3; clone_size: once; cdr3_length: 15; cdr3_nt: TGTGCCAGCAGCCCTCGGGGGCGGGAGACAGATACGCAGTATTTT; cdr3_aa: CASSPRGRETDTQYF
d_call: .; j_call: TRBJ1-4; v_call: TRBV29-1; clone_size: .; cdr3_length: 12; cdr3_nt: TGCAGCGGCTCAGGGAACGGAGAAAAACTGTTTTTT; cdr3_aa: CSGSGNGEKLFF
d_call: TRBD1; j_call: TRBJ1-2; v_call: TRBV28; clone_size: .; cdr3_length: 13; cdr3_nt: TGTGCCAGCAGTTTAAACAGGGGCTATGGCTACACCTTC; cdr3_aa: CASSLNRGYGYTF
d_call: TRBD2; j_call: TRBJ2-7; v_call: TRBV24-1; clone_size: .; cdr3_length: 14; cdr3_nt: TGTGCCACCAGTGCGGCTAGCGGTGATTACGAGCAGTACTTC; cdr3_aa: CATSAASGDYEQYF
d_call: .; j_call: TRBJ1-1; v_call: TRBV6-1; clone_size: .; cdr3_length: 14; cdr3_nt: TGTGCCAGCAGTGAAATCCACAGATTCACTGAAGCTTTCTTT; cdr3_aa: CASSEIHRFTEAFF
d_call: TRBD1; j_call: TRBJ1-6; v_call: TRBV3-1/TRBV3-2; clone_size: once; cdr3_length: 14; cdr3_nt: TGTGCCAGCAGCCAGGGGACAGAAAATTCACCCCTCCACTTT; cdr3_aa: CASSQGTENSPLHF
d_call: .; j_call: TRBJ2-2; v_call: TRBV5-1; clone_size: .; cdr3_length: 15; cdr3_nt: TGCGCCAGCAGCTTGGATGCGACTGACACCGGGGAGCTGTTTTTT; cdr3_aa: CASSLDATDTGELFF
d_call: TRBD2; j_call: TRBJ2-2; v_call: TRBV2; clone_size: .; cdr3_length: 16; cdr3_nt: TGTGCCAGCAGTATCGCTAGCGGGGGGAACACCGGGGAGCTGTTTTTT; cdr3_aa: CASSIASGGNTGELFF
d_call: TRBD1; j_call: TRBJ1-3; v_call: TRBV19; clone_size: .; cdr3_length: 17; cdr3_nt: TGTGCCAGTAGTCTACCCCAGGGACAGCGCACTGGAAACACCATATATTTT; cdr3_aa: CASSLPQGQRTGNTIYF
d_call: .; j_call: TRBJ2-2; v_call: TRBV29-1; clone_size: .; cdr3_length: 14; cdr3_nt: TGCAGCGTAAAAACAGGGACGAACACCGGGGAGCTGTTTTTT; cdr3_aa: CSVKTGTNTGELFF
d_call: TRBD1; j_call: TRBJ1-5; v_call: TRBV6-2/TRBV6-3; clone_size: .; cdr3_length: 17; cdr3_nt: TGTGCCAGCAGTTCCCTCCTGACAGGGGGGAGCAATCAGCCCCAGCATTTT; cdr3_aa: CASSSLLTGGSNQPQHF
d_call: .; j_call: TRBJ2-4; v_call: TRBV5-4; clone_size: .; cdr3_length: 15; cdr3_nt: TGTGCCAGCAGCGGGGGCCCCGGGGATAGGAACATTCAGTACTTC; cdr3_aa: CASSGGPGDRNIQYF
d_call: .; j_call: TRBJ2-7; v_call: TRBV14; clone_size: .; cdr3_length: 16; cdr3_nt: TGTGCCAGCAGCCAAGCTCTAGGGGTCCCCTCCTACGAGCAGTACTTC; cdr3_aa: CASSQALGVPSYEQYF
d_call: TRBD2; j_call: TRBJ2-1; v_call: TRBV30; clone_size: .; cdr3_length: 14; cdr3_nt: TGTGCCTGGAGTGTCGGGGGTTCGGGGGGTGAGCAGTTCTTC; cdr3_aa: CAWSVGGSGGEQFF
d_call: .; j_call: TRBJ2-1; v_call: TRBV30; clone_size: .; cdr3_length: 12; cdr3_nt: TGTGTAGGATGGGACACATTCAATGAGCAGTTCTTC; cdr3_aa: CVGWDTFNEQFF
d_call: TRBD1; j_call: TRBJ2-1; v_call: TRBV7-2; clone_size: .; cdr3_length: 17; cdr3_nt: TGTGCCAGCAGCTTAGGAGGACCCGGGACAGGGGCGAATGAGCAGTTCTTC; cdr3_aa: CASSLGGPGTGANEQFF